The 12 T cell receptor beta chains given below trace back to one sample, sequenced in a study of T cells after yellow fever vaccination. TCRdb used MiXCR to reprocess the 5' RACE reads, holding one entry per CDR3 protein. The sample lists under 250,000 distinct CDR3 sequences; 3% to 4% were seen once. Sequenced material: CD4+ T cells sorted from PBMCs, taken 10 days after the yellow fever booster vaccination. The receptors originated from a man between 18 and 35 years old who received the YFV17D yellow fever vaccine.

V is TRBV20-1 and J is TRBJ2-3, with D possibly called TRBD1 or TRBD2 (5 bases each). CDR1 and CDR2 (germline): DFQATT, SNEGSKA (reference sequence). The CDR3 is 14 amino acids. V was pared by 3 bases and J by 5 bases, with 15 bases between. CDR3 bases: TGCAGTGCTAGGGCGGGCGCGAGGGGAGATACGCAGTATTTT. Its protein is CSARAGARGDTQYF.

With regard to this clonotype: The junction does not match germline at one end; this may be a read error. The chain has TRBV4-3 and TRBJ1-6; 8 bases match TRBD1. CDR3 size: 17 residues. Germline V gene lookup returns CDR1 LGHNA and CDR2 YSLEER. The CDR3 region has the DNA TGCGCCAGCAGCCAAGATCCGCAGGGGGCAGGTAATTCACCCCTCCATTTT. It is translated as CASSQDPQGAGNSPLHF.

V usage is TRBV5-4 and J usage is TRBJ2-7, with TRBD1 as a possible D gene (6 bases). The CDR3 extends over 16 amino acids. CDR1 is SGHNT and CDR2 is YYREEE in the germline V gene (reference sequence). The ends were cut back, 4 bases at V and 0 bases at J, with 17 bases in the middle. In DNA form, the CDR3 reads TGTGCCAGCAGCGGAAAACAGGGACCGAGCTCCTACGAGCAGTACTTC. Translating it yields CASSGKQGPSSYEQYF.

This clonotype came up many times. This chain links TRBV5-1 with TRBJ1-1, with TRBD1 identical over 10 bases. Germline assignment: CDR1 SGHRS and CDR2 YFSETQ. With 2 bases clipped from V and 3 bases from J, the junction kept 4 bases outside the gene matches. CDR3 length: 15 amino acids. The CDR3 DNA is TGCGCCAGCAGCTTCCAGACAGGGGGCTACACTGAAGCTTTCTTT. Its translation is CASSFQTGGYTEAFF.

This clonotype came up a few times. The rearrangement uses TRBV6-5 and TRBJ2-3; 9 nucleotides line up with TRBD2. The CDR3 has 16 amino acids. Germline CDR1 reads MNHEY; CDR2 reads SVGAGI. After removal of 7 bases from V and 4 bases from J, the junction contained 12 bases not matched to a gene. The CDR3 is CASMAGGPVESDTQYF. In DNA form, the CDR3 reads TGTGCCAGCATGGCGGGGGGGCCGGTAGAATCAGATACGCAGTATTTT.

The chain carries TRBV7-3 and TRBJ2-1; the match to TRBD1 covers 9 bases. The V and J ends lost 2 bases and 7 bases, in that order; junction bases with no gene match: 3. The CDR3 extends over 14 amino acids. Germline CDR1 reads SGHTA; CDR2 reads FQGTGA. CDR3 amino acids: CASSLGQGWNEQFF. CDR3 DNA: TGTGCCAGCAGCTTAGGACAGGGGTGGAATGAGCAGTTCTTC.

This chain uses TRBV6-5 with TRBJ1-1; D gene ambiguous. V lost 0 bases and J 3 bases, leaving 14 bases between the germline ends. CDR1 is MNHEY, CDR2 SVGAGI, per germline. CDR3 size: 16 residues. The CDR3 DNA sequence: TGTGCCAGCAGTTACTCGGCCCGGGGTTGGGACACTGAAGCTTTCTTT. Its translation: CASSYSARGWDTEAFF.

This clonotype was detected only a few times. The J gene is TRBJ2-2, the V gene TRBV24-1, with a tentative D call TRBD1 (5 bases). Germline CDR1 and CDR2: KGHDR and SFDVKD. CDR3 length equals 17 residues. Trimming took off 2 bases at V and 3 bases at J, with 15 bases between the two ends. This CDR3 is CATSDSSGNYYTGELFF. The CDR3 DNA sequence: TGTGCCACCAGTGATTCCTCAGGGAATTATTACACCGGGGAGCTGTTTTTT.

This clonotype was seen only a few times. The chain employs TRBV20-1 and TRBJ1-1; D is uncertain. Looked up from germline, CDR1 is DFQATT and CDR2 is SNEGSKA (reference sequence). Trimming took 3 bases from V and 1 from J, leaving 12 bases between them. This CDR3 contains 14 residues. CDR3 in DNA: TGCAGTGCTAGCATCTCCCAGACGAACACTGAAGCTTTCTTT. Amino acid sequence: CSASISQTNTEAFF.

The V and J genes are TRBV5-1 and TRBJ2-3; possible D gene TRBD2, 5 bases. Trimming removed 0 bases at V and 4 bases at J, with 15 bases between. Germline V gene data show CDR1 as SGHRS and CDR2 as YFSETQ. The CDR3 consists of 16 residues. The CDR3 loop reads CASSLVSGNGADTQYF. The CDR3 DNA sequence: TGCGCCAGCAGCTTGGTATCGGGGAATGGGGCAGATACGCAGTATTTT. Combining the CDR3 with reference TRBV5-1 and TRBJ2-3 gives the whole variable domain KAGVTQTPRYLIKTRGQQVTLSCSPISGHRSVSWYQQTPGQGLQFLFEYFSETQRNKGNFPGRFSGRQFSNSRSEMNVSTLELGDSALYLCASSLVSGNGADTQYFGPGTRLTVL.

This clonotype was counted many times. The V and J genes are TRBV7-2 and TRBJ1-5; TRBD1 is a possible D gene (5 bases). The germline gives CDR1 SGHTA, CDR2 FQGNSA. The CDR3 loop spans 16 amino acids. V gave up 3 bases and J gave up 1 base, with 13 bases separating them. The CDR3 DNA reads TGTGCCAGCAGCTTCATGACTGGGGGGAGCAATCAGCCCCAGCATTTT. This translates into CASSFMTGGSNQPQHF.

This clonotype was recorded at least ten times. The chain has TRBV24-1 and TRBJ2-5, with TRBD1 matching 9 bases. The junction had 6 bases not matched to a gene; V was cut back by 3 bases and J by 5 bases. The length of the CDR3 is 15 residues. The germline V gene has CDR1 KGHDR and CDR2 SFDVKD. CDR3 coding DNA: TGTGCCACCAGTGATCCCACGACAGGGGGGGAGACCCAGTACTTC. Its protein is CATSDPTTGGETQYF.